A selection of T cell receptor beta chains follows, all from one sample in a study of OX40 agonist ivuxolimab in advanced cancers. TCRdb keeps only in-frame clones here, not all; method: immunoSEQ multiplex PCR. The sample comprises some 70,000 clones, around 84% of which are singletons, and approximately 2.6% rests with the top ten. The specimen comprised CD4+ or CD8+ T cells sorted from blood, sampled in a trial of the OX40 agonist ivuxolimab. These TCRs come from an adult with an advanced solid tumor such as melanoma, head and neck, liver or kidney cancer. The CDR3 runs from the conserved cysteine through the conserved F or W. The D gene is left open where the match is weak. Clone size, where shown, is once, few, many, or a class for clones that have expanded.

size	V	D	J	CDR3	DNA
-	TRBV7-9	-	TRBJ2-1	CASSLAGGRRNEQFF	TGTGCCAGCAGCTTAGCGGGAGGTCGCCGGAATGAGCAGTTCTTC
-	TRBV7-2	-	TRBJ2-7	CASGEQGREQYF	TGTGCCAGCGGGGAACAGGGTCGGGAGCAGTACTTC
-	TRBV7-9	-	TRBJ2-2	CASSLGGGHTGELFF	TGTGCCAGCAGCTTAGGGGGGGGCCACACCGGGGAGCTGTTTTTT
-	TRBV7-6	TRBD1	TRBJ2-7	CASSLRGTGGTYEQYF	TGTGCCAGCAGCTTGAGAGGGACAGGGGGAACCTACGAGCAGTACTTC
-	TRBV7-3	TRBD2	TRBJ2-3	CASSPGLAGRTDTQYF	TGTGCCAGCAGCCCCGGGCTAGCGGGACGCACAGATACGCAGTATTTT
-	TRBV9	-	TRBJ1-2	CASSVEVGGGYGYTF	TGTGCCAGCAGCGTAGAGGTCGGGGGAGGCTATGGCTACACCTTC
-	TRBV7-3	-	TRBJ1-1	CASSFSGDTEAFF	TGTGCCAGCAGCTTTTCTGGTGACACTGAAGCTTTCTTT
-	TRBV11-3	-	TRBJ2-7	CASRRGSYEQYF	TGTGCCAGCAGGAGAGGATCCTACGAGCAGTACTTC
-	TRBV27	TRBD1	TRBJ2-7	CASRVPGQGSYEQYF	TGTGCCAGCAGAGTTCCGGGACAGGGATCCTACGAGCAGTACTTC
once	TRBV6-5	-	TRBJ1-2	CASSRVGLYGYTF	TGTGCCAGCAGTAGGGTCGGCCTCTATGGCTACACCTTC
-	TRBV5-8	TRBD2	TRBJ2-4	CASSPTGGSAKNIQYF	TGTGCCAGCAGCCCTACGGGGGGGTCGGCCAAAAACATTCAGTACTTC
-	TRBV9	-	TRBJ2-1	CASSVDWSLSYNEQFF	TGTGCCAGCAGCGTAGATTGGTCCCTCTCCTACAATGAGCAGTTCTTC
-	TRBV4-2	TRBD2	TRBJ2-2	CASSQDRTRGELFF	TGTGCCAGCAGCCAAGATCGGACTAGGGGGGAGCTGTTTTTT
-	TRBV5-1	-	TRBJ1-1	CASSFGTGGGTEAFF	TGCGCCAGCAGCTTCGGTACAGGTGGGGGGACTGAAGCTTTCTTT
few	TRBV27	-	TRBJ1-6	CASTPGRYNSPLHF	TGTGCCAGCACCCCAGGCAGATATAATTCACCCCTCCACTTT
-	TRBV6-1	-	TRBJ2-2	CASSAQGNTGELFF	TGTGCCAGCAGTGCCCAGGGGAACACCGGGGAGCTGTTTTTT
once	TRBV4-3	TRBD2	TRBJ2-1	CASSQWMTSGPRWQFF	TGCGCCAGCAGCCAATGGATGACTAGCGGACCCCGGTGGCAGTTCTTC
-	TRBV5-1	TRBD2	TRBJ2-4	CASSLGTSGNIQYF	TGCGCCAGCAGCTTGGGGACTAGCGGGAACATTCAGTACTTC
-	TRBV30	-	TRBJ2-7	CAWGRSYEQYF	TGTGCCTGGGGGAGGAGTTACGAGCAGTACTTC
once	TRBV6-5	TRBD1	TRBJ1-5	CASSQTWTGSQPQHF	TGTGCCAGCAGCCAAACCTGGACAGGGTCTCAGCCCCAGCATTTT
-	TRBV5-1	TRBD1	TRBJ1-4	CASSLGTGANEKLFF	TGCGCCAGCAGCTTGGGTACAGGGGCTAATGAAAAACTGTTTTTT
-	TRBV18	-	TRBJ2-7	CASSPQPGSYEQYF	TGTGCCAGCTCACCACAACCAGGCTCCTACGAGCAGTACTTC
-	TRBV2	TRBD1	TRBJ2-4	CASTWGQGDLNIQYF	TGTGCCAGCACGTGGGGACAGGGGGACTTAAACATTCAGTACTTC
-	TRBV2	-	TRBJ1-2	CASSGQGTRGYGYTF	TGTGCCAGCTCAGGCCAGGGCACCAGAGGCTATGGCTACACCTTC
once	TRBV7-2	TRBD2	TRBJ2-4	CASRRELAGGLAIQYF	TGTGCCAGCAGGCGAGAACTAGCGGGAGGTTTGGCCATTCAGTACTTC
-	TRBV9	TRBD2	TRBJ2-2	CASSVSGGNTGELFF	TGTGCCAGCAGCGTTAGCGGGGGGAACACCGGGGAGCTGTTTTTT
-	TRBV7-2	TRBD1	TRBJ2-7	CASSLVPGQTYEQYF	TGTGCCAGCAGCTTAGTCCCGGGACAGACCTACGAGCAGTACTTC
once	TRBV7-9	-	TRBJ1-4	CASSLTGPINEKLFF	TGTGCCAGCAGCTTAACGGGACCGATTAATGAAAAACTGTTTTTT
-	TRBV9	-	TRBJ2-3	CASSVSPGFTDTQYF	TGTGCCAGCAGCGTATCCCCAGGGTTCACAGATACGCAGTATTTT
-	TRBV7-2	-	TRBJ1-4	CASSLVREKLFF	TGTGCCAGCAGCTTAGTCCGGGAAAAACTGTTTTTT
-	TRBV4-3	-	TRBJ1-1	CASSYHPSSMNTEAFF	TGCGCCAGCAGTTACCACCCCAGTAGCATGAACACTGAAGCTTTCTTT
few	TRBV6-1	-	TRBJ1-2	CASTSGLGPYGYTF	TGTGCCAGCACCTCGGGACTGGGCCCCTATGGCTACACCTTC
-	TRBV7-3	-	TRBJ2-6	CASSLTGGSGANVLTF	TGTGCCAGCAGCTTAACAGGGGGCTCTGGGGCCAACGTCCTGACTTTC
once	TRBV5-1	TRBD2	TRBJ2-3	CASSRTSMDTQYF	TGCGCCAGCAGTCGGACTAGCATGGATACGCAGTATTTT
-	TRBV9	-	TRBJ1-1	CASSVDRQMNTEAFF	TGTGCCAGCAGCGTAGATAGACAGATGAACACTGAAGCTTTCTTT
-	TRBV5-1	TRBD2	TRBJ2-7	CASSLAGEQYF	TGCGCCAGCAGCCTAGCGGGGGAGCAGTACTTC
-	TRBV19	-	TRBJ2-7	CASSGNPARQQYF	TGTGCCAGTAGTGGCAACCCGGCTAGACAGCAGTACTTC
-	TRBV27	-	TRBJ2-6	CASSLLGAGANVLTF	TGTGCCAGCAGTTTATTAGGGGCTGGGGCCAACGTCCTGACTTTC
-	TRBV28	-	TRBJ1-4	CASSVQGANEKLFF	TGTGCCAGCAGTGTACAGGGTGCAAATGAAAAACTGTTTTTT
-	TRBV13	-	TRBJ2-3	CASSAIYNTQYF	TGTGCCAGCAGCGCCATCTACAATACGCAGTATTTT
once	TRBV2	TRBD2	TRBJ2-7	CASRTSGGSYEQYF	TGTGCCAGCAGGACTAGCGGGGGCTCCTACGAGCAGTACTTC
-	TRBV7-2	-	TRBJ2-1	CASRGVNYNEQFF	TGTGCCAGCAGGGGTGTTAATTACAATGAGCAGTTCTTC
once	TRBV5-1	-	TRBJ2-6	CASSFFPPGPSSGANVLTF	TGCGCCAGCAGCTTCTTTCCTCCGGGTCCCAGCTCTGGGGCCAACGTCCTGACTTTC
-	TRBV27	TRBD1	TRBJ2-7	CASSLSGYRGIYEQYF	TGTGCCAGCAGTTTATCGGGGTACAGGGGGATCTACGAGCAGTACTTC
-	TRBV11-1	-	TRBJ1-1	CASSLFPLGRADTEAFF	TGTGCCAGCAGCTTATTCCCCTTGGGCAGGGCAGACACTGAAGCTTTCTTT
few	TRBV11-2	-	TRBJ1-1	CASSRGSGLAFF	TGTGCCAGCAGCCGCGGCTCAGGGCTAGCTTTCTTT
-	TRBV7-9	-	TRBJ1-1	CASRGMGGTEAFF	TGTGCCAGCAGGGGAATGGGGGGCACTGAAGCTTTCTTT
once	TRBV5-1	TRBD1	TRBJ2-7	CASSLMGQGTGDEQYF	TGCGCCAGCAGCTTGATGGGACAGGGAACTGGCGACGAGCAGTACTTC
-	TRBV21-1	-	TRBJ1-3	CASRDGASGNTIYF	TGTGCCAGCCGCGACGGCGCCTCTGGAAACACCATATATTTT